This T cell receptor beta chain was identified during a study of PD-1 blockade in classical Hodgkin lymphoma. Study context: Nivolumab 3 mg/kg was given intravenously every 2 weeks.

The data were produced by immunoSEQ multiplex PCR, yet TCRdb's version contains in-frame clones alone and is incomplete. The table includes roughly 11,000 clones, about four fifths detected once. As to this clone: Its antigen is not known.

Every patient relapsed after autologous stem cell transplantation, and brentuximab vedotin exposure varied. CD8+ T cell isolation from thawed PBMCs was performed by magnetic negative selection. The study's findings and limits: The study found complete responders had baseline diversity similar to newly diagnosed patients. There was a significant rise in CD4+ TCR diversity by C4D1, with no such rise for CD8+.

This CDR3 is built from 13 residues. V lost 4 bases, J lost 3 bases, and 10 bases lay in between. CDR1 KGHSY and CDR2 FQNENV come from the germline V gene. The chain links TRBV16 to TRBJ2-7; D not certain. The clonotype originates from a human donor with classical Hodgkin lymphoma. Source: CD8+ T cells from blood, taken at baseline. The CDR3 here is CASSPEPSYEQYF. CDR3 DNA: TGTGCCAGCAGCCCCGAACCCAGCTACGAGCAGTACTTC.